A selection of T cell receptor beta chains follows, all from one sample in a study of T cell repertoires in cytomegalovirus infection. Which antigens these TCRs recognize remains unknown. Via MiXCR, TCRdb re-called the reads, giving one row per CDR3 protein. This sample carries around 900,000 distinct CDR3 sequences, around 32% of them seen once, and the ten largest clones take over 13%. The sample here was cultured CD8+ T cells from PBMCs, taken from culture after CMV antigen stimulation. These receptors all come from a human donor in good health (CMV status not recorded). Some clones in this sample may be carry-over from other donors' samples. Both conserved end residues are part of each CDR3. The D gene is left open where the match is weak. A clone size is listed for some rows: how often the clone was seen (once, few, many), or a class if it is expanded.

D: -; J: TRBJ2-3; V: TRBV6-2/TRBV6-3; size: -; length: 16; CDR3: CASSESALFLTDTQYF; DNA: TGTGCCAGCAGCGAATCAGCTCTATTCCTCACAGATACGCAGTATTTT
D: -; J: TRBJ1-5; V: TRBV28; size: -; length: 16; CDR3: CASSTTIGRGNQPQHF; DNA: TGTGCCAGCAGTACGACTATAGGGCGGGGCAATCAGCCCCAGCATTTT
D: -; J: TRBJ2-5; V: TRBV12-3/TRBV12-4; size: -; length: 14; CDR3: CASILGGLQETQYF; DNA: TGTGCCAGCATCCTCGGGGGGCTCCAAGAGACCCAGTACTTC
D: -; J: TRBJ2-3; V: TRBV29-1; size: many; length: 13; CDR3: CSVLQDNTDTQYF; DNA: TGCAGCGTTCTACAGGATAACACAGATACGCAGTATTTT
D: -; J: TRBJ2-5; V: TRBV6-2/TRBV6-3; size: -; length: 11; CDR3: CASSYSRTQYF; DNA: TGTGCCAGCAGTTACTCCAGGACCCAGTACTTC
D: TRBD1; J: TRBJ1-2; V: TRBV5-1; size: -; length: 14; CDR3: CASSGQGAAYGYTF; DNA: TGCGCCAGCAGCGGACAGGGGGCAGCCTATGGCTACACCTTC
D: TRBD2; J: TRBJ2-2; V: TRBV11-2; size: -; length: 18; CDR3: CASSDRTSGGAWGGELFF; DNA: TGTGCTAGCAGCGACAGGACTAGCGGGGGGGCCTGGGGCGGGGAGCTGTTTTTT
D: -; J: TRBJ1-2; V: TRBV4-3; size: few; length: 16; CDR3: CASSQGTRLANYGYTF; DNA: TGCGCCAGCAGCCAAGGGACCCGGCTAGCTAACTATGGCTACACCTTC
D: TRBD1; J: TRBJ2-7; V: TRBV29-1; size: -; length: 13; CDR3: CSVEQGVPYEQYF; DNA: TGCAGCGTTGAACAGGGGGTTCCCTACGAGCAGTACTTC
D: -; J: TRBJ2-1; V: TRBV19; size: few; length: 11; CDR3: CASIADNEQFF; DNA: TGTGCCAGTATTGCTGACAATGAGCAGTTCTTC
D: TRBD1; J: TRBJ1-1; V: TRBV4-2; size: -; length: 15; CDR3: CASSQEQGADTEAFF; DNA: TGTGCCAGCAGCCAAGAACAGGGGGCTGACACTGAAGCTTTCTTT
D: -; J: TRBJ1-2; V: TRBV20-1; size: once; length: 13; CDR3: CGAPRQGDYGYTF; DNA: TGCGGTGCCCCGAGGCAGGGTGACTATGGCTACACCTTC
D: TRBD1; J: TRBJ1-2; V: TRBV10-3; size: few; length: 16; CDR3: CAIRFRTGGNGDGYTF; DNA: TGTGCCATCAGGTTTCGGACAGGGGGAAATGGTGATGGCTACACCTTC
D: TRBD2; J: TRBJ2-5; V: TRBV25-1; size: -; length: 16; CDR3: CASSDYVSGDQETQYF; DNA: TGTGCCAGCAGTGATTATGTTAGCGGGGACCAAGAGACCCAGTACTTC
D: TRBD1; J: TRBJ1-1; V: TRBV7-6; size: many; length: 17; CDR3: CASSSKGGQGLNTEAFF; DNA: TGTGCCAGCAGCTCGAAAGGCGGACAGGGACTGAACACTGAAGCTTTCTTT
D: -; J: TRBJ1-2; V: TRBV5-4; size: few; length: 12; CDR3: CASSTHRDGYTF; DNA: TGTGCCAGCAGCACCCACAGGGATGGCTACACCTTC
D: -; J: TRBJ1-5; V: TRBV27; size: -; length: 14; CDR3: CATRPGLTNQPQHF; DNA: TGTGCCACCCGTCCGGGACTCACCAATCAGCCCCAGCATTTT
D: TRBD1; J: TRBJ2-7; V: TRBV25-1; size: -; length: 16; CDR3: CASSSRWTGGSYEQYF; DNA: TGTGCCAGCAGCTCTCGTTGGACAGGAGGCTCCTACGAGCAGTACTTC
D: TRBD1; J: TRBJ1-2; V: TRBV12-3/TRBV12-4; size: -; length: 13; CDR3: CASSTGGAGGYTF; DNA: TGTGCCAGCAGTACAGGGGGCGCAGGTGGCTACACCTTC
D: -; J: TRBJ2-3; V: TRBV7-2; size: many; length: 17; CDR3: CASSLNGQSASTDTQYF; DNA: TGTGCCAGCAGCTTAAATGGACAGTCTGCTAGCACAGATACGCAGTATTTT
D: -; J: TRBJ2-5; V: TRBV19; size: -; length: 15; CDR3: CASSSLGVREETQYF; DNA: TGTGCCAGTAGTTCGCTCGGGGTGAGGGAAGAGACCCAGTACTTC
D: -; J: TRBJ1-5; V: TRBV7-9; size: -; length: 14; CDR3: CASSLGPQSEPQHF; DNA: TGTGCCAGCAGCTTAGGCCCGCAGTCGGAGCCCCAGCATTTT
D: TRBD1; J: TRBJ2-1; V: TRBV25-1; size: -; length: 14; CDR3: CASSDRPGGHEQFF; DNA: TGTGCCAGCAGTGATCGCCCAGGGGGCCATGAGCAGTTCTTC
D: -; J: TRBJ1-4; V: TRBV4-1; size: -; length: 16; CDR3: CASSQEYRSTNEKLFF; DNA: TGCGCCAGCAGCCAAGAATACAGATCAACTAATGAAAAACTGTTTTTT
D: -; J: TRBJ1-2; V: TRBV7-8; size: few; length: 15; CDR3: CASSRWGTQRSGYTF; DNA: TGTGCCAGCAGCAGATGGGGCACGCAGAGATCTGGCTACACCTTC
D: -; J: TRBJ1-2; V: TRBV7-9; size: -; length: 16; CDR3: CASSLDLGPANYGYTF; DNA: TGTGCCAGCAGCTTAGATCTAGGCCCAGCTAACTATGGCTACACCTTC
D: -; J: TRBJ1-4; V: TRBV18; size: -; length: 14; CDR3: CASSPSRENEKLFF; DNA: TGTGCCAGCTCACCGTCGAGGGAAAATGAAAAACTGTTTTTT
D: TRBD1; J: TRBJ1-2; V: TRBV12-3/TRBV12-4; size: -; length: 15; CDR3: CASTHAGTGLYGYTF; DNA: TGTGCCAGCACCCACGCCGGGACAGGGCTCTATGGCTACACCTTC
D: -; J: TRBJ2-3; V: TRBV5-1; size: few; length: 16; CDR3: CASSLLWGDRTDTQYF; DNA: TGCGCCAGCAGCTTGCTGTGGGGGGATCGCACAGATACGCAGTATTTT